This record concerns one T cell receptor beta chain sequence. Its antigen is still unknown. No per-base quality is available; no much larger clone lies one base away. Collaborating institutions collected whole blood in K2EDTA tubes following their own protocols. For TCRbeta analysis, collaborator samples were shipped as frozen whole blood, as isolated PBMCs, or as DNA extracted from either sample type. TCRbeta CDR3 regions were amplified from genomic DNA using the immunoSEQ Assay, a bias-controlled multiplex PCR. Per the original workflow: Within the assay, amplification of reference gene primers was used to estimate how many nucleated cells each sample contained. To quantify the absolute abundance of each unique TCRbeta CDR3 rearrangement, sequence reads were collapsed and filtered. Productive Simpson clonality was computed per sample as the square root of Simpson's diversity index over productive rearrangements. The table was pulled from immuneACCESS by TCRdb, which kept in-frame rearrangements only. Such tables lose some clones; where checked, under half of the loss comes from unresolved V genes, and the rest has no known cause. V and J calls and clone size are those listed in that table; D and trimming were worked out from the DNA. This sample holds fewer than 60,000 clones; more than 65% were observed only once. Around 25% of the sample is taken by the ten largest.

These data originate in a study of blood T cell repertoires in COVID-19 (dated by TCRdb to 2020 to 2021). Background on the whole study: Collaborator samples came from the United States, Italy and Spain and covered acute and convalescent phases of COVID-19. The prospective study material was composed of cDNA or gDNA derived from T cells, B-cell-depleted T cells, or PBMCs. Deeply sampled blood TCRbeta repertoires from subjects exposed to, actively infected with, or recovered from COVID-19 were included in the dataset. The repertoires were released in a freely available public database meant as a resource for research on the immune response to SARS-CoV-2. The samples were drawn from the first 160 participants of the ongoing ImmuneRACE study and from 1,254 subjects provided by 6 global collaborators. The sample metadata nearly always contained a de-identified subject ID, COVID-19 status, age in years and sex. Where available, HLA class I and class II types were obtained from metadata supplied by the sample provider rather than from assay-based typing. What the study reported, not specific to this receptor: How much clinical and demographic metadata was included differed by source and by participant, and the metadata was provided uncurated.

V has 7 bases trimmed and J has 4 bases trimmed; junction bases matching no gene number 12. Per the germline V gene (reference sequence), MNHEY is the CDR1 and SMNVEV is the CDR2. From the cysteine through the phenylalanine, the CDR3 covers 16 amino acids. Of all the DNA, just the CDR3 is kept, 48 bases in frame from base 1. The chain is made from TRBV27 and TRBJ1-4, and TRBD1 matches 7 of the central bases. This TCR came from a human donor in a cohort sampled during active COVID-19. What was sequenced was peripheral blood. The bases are TGTGCCAGCAAAAGTAGCCGAGGGGGCCGTAATGAAAAACTGTTTTTT. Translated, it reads CASKSSRGGRNEKLFF.